This entry lists 5 T cell receptor beta chains sequenced from one sample in a study of CD8 T cells in ankylosing spondylitis. Study results and caveats: Blood from ankylosing spondylitis patients appeared to carry a characteristic roughly eight-variant TCR beta motif.

TCRdb called the 5' RACE reads again in MiXCR, with one record for every CDR3 protein. The repertoire holds roughly 440,000 distinct CDR3 sequences, with roughly a sixth as singletons. Their antigen targets remain unknown. Sequenced: blood, either unsorted or a sorted T cell fraction (not recorded which). Receptor source: a male donor with ankylosing spondylitis.

Only a few counts were recorded for this clonotype. J is TRBJ2-7 and V is TRBV2; 9 nucleotides align to TRBD1. The CDR3 loop spans 14 amino acids. J was trimmed by 6 bases and V by 6 bases; bases with no gene match: 9. CDR1 and CDR2 from the germline V gene are SNHLY and FYNNEI. In DNA form, the CDR3 reads TGTGCCAGCAGGCCGACAGGGGGGTTAAGCGAGCAGTACTTC. Its protein product is CASRPTGGLSEQYF. The full variable domain, completed using reference TRBV2 and TRBJ2-7, is EPEVTQTPSHQVTQMGQEVILRCVPISNHLYFYWYRQILGQKVEFLVSFYNNEISEKSEIFDDQFSVERPDGSNFTLKIRSTKLEDSAMYFCASRPTGGLSEQYFGPGTRLTVT.

The V gene is TRBV6-1, the J gene TRBJ1-2; D is possibly TRBD1 (6 bases). CDR1 is MNHNS and CDR2 is SASEGT in the germline V gene. This CDR3 contains 16 residues. The germline V and J ends were trimmed by 6 bases and 2 bases, with 19 bases remaining between them. The CDR3 here is CASRPTDSPLNYGYTF. The CDR3 DNA is TGTGCCAGCAGACCTACGGACAGTCCCCTCAACTATGGCTACACCTTC.

This clonotype was counted many times. The chain employs TRBV12-3 or TRBV12-4 and TRBJ1-2; 8 bases align to TRBD1. After removal of 6 bases from V and 8 bases from J, the junction contained 20 bases not matched to a gene. The length of the CDR3 is 17 residues. The chain's CDR3 is CASSQTGTGASLRGYTF. The CDR3 DNA is TGTGCCAGCAGCCAAACCGGGACAGGCGCCTCTCTTCGGGGCTACACCTTC.

The gene calls are TRBV20-1 and TRBJ2-1, with 10 positions matching TRBD1. This CDR3 comprises 16 residues. V shed 5 bases, J shed 1 base, and the junction held 8 bases outside the gene matches. Germline lookup yields CDR1 DFQATT and CDR2 SNEGSKA (reference sequence). The CDR3 loop reads CSARSLGQGSYNEQFF. Written as DNA, the CDR3 is TGCAGTGCTCGTTCTCTGGGACAGGGGTCCTACAATGAGCAGTTCTTC.

This clonotype showed up many times. J is TRBJ1-1 and V is TRBV4-2; D unclear. Between the trimmed V and J ends, which lost 0 bases and 8 bases, there was a span of 10 bases. CDR1 is LGHNA, CDR2 YNFKEQ, per germline. This CDR3 has 13 amino acids. The CDR3 nucleotides are TGTGCCAGCAGCCAAGATTTAGAGGGCGAAGCTTTCTTT. Protein product: CASSQDLEGEAFF.